Listed below are T cell receptor beta chains from one sample, sequenced in a study of blood T cell repertoires in COVID-19. Here immunoSEQ multiplex PCR was the method, and the copy in TCRdb shows in-frame clones only, minus some. The data show 200,000 to 300,000 clones, roughly 86% seen once. Sequenced material: peripheral blood. These receptors came from a man aged 35-49 years who had recovered from COVID-19. The CDR3 runs from the conserved cysteine through the conserved F or W. D genes are given only for firm matches. Clone size is not always given. Where it is, it says once, few, many or a class for expanded clones.

clone_size	v_call	j_call	d_call	cdr3_length	cdr3_nt	cdr3_aa
once	TRBV9	TRBJ2-7	TRBD2	15	TGTGCCAGCAGCGTGAATAGCGGGGGGTCCTACGAGCAGTACTTC	CASSVNSGGSYEQYF
.	TRBV4-3	TRBJ1-1	.	14	TGCGCCAGCAGCCAAGTCCTATGGCGGACTGAAGCTTTCTTT	CASSQVLWRTEAFF
.	TRBV29-1	TRBJ2-3	.	15	TGCAGCGTGGGGCTCAGGTTAGCTAGCACAGATACGCAGTATTTT	CSVGLRLASTDTQYF
.	TRBV9	TRBJ2-7	TRBD2	15	TGTGCCAGCAGCGTAGGGGCTAGCGGGAGACACGAGCAGTACTTC	CASSVGASGRHEQYF
.	TRBV3-1/TRBV3-2	TRBJ2-7	.	13	TGTGCCAGCCCCCAGGGGGGCTGGGACGAGCAGTACTTC	CASPQGGWDEQYF
once	TRBV15	TRBJ1-1	.	13	TGTGCCACCAGCAGAAGAGTGAACACTGAAGCTTTCTTT	CATSRRVNTEAFF
.	TRBV15	TRBJ1-2	.	15	TGTGCCACCAGCAGAGATCAGATGGGCAGCTATGGCTACACCTTC	CATSRDQMGSYGYTF
.	TRBV11-2	TRBJ2-7	.	15	TGTGCCAGCAGCTTAACGGACAAGCAAATCTACGAGCAGTACTTC	CASSLTDKQIYEQYF
.	TRBV3-1/TRBV3-2	TRBJ1-2	.	15	TGTGCCAGCAGCCTCGGCGGGAATCAAGGGTCAGGCTACACCTTC	CASSLGGNQGSGYTF
.	TRBV5-1	TRBJ2-7	TRBD2	16	TGCGCCAGCAGCTTCGGACTAGCGGGAGGGTTCGGAGAGCAGTACTTC	CASSFGLAGGFGEQYF
.	TRBV6-6	TRBJ1-6	TRBD1	15	TGTGCCAGCAGTTACCGGGACAGCTATAATTCACCCCTCCACTTT	CASSYRDSYNSPLHF
once	TRBV23-1	TRBJ2-5	TRBD1	15	TGCGCCAGCAGTCCCTCAGGGGGATCCCAAGAGACCCAGTACTTC	CASSPSGGSQETQYF
.	TRBV7-6	TRBJ1-2	TRBD1	15	TGTGCCAGCAGCTTCACCGGGACAGGGGGCGATGGCTACACCTTC	CASSFTGTGGDGYTF
few	TRBV7-2	TRBJ2-5	TRBD2	17	TGTGCCAGCAGCGCGGGGTGGGCTAGCGGGGGGGCAGAGACCCAGTACTTC	CASSAGWASGGAETQYF
.	TRBV7-2	TRBJ2-7	TRBD2	14	TGTGCCAGCAGCCAAACGGGGGGTAACTACGAGCAGTACTTC	CASSQTGGNYEQYF
.	TRBV6-5	TRBJ2-7	TRBD1	15	TGTGCCAGCAGCAACCTCGGGACAGGTTCCTACGAGCAGTACTTC	CASSNLGTGSYEQYF
.	TRBV6-2/TRBV6-3	TRBJ2-7	TRBD2	15	TGTGCCAGCAGTGGAAGCGGGAGGTCGAACTACGAGCAGTACTTC	CASSGSGRSNYEQYF
.	TRBV28	TRBJ2-2	.	14	TGTGCCAGTATAAAACTGGTTTACACCGGGGAGCTGTTTTTT	CASIKLVYTGELFF
.	TRBV5-6	TRBJ2-2	.	17	TGTGCCAGCAGCTTGAAAGTGACAGCGATCAACACCGGGGAGCTGTTTTTT	CASSLKVTAINTGELFF
once	TRBV27	TRBJ2-1	.	13	TGTGCCAGCAGTACGACAGCTGTACATGAGCAGTTCTTC	CASSTTAVHEQFF
.	TRBV19	TRBJ2-7	TRBD1	16	TGTGCCAGTAGTATTAGTCTGCGGCAGGGGGCAACCGAGCAGTACTTC	CASSISLRQGATEQYF
.	TRBV11-2	TRBJ2-1	TRBD2	15	TGTGCCAGCAGCGCTAGCGGGGGGCGGGTCAATGAGCAGTTCTTC	CASSASGGRVNEQFF
.	TRBV6-2/TRBV6-3	TRBJ2-7	.	13	TGTGCCAGCAGTTCTACAGGGTCCTACGAGCAGTACTTC	CASSSTGSYEQYF
.	TRBV5-1	TRBJ1-1	.	15	TGCGCCAGCAGCTGGACCTCACAGGGTGCCTCCTACGCTTTCTTT	CASSWTSQGASYAFF
.	TRBV5-6	TRBJ1-4	TRBD1	15	TGTGCCAGCAGTGATTTCGGGACAGCTAGAGAAAAACTGTTTTTT	CASSDFGTAREKLFF
.	TRBV29-1	TRBJ1-4	TRBD1	12	TGCAGCGCCCGACAGGGTAATGAAAAACTGTTTTTT	CSARQGNEKLFF